A single sample is the source of the 24 T cell receptor beta chains below, sequenced in a study of T-cell reconstitution after alpha-beta-depleted transplantation in children. Preparation of the TCRbeta library involved a method that used unique molecular identifiers. TCRdb fed the PCR reads into MiXCR, producing one record per CDR3 protein. The sample lists some 500,000 distinct CDR3 sequences, about 33% occurring once. Sequencing was performed on PBMCs from the stem cell graft donor, taken from the stem cell graft. Receptors originate from a human donor who donated a stem cell graft to a child with aplastic anemia.

The chain recombines TRBV20-1 with TRBJ1-6; 7 nucleotides agree with TRBD1. Germline V gene lookup returns CDR1 DFQATT and CDR2 SNEGSKA (reference sequence). This CDR3 is 14 amino acids long. V lost 6 bases to trimming and J lost 8 bases; unmatched junction nucleotides: 10. CDR3: CSAVNRGKYSPLHF. The CDR3 DNA reads TGCAGTGCGGTAAACAGGGGCAAGTATTCACCCCTCCACTTT.

This clonotype was observed many times. This rearrangement joins TRBV29-1 to TRBJ2-7, with TRBD2 as a possible D gene (5 bases). With 7 bases removed from V and 2 bases from J, the gap between germline ends came to 15 bases. The CDR3 sequence is 13 residues long. The germline V gene has CDR1 SQVTM and CDR2 ANQGSEA. The CDR3 DNA reads as TGCAGCGCAAGAGAGGACTTAACCTACGAGCAGTACTTC. The encoded protein is CSAREDLTYEQYF.

The V call is TRBV12-3 or TRBV12-4, the J call TRBJ2-1, with D perhaps matching TRBD2 (6 bases). The CDR3 spans 15 residues. The ends were cut back, 6 bases at V and 0 bases at J, with 12 bases in the middle. The CDR3 DNA reads TGTGCCAGCAGCCGTGGGGGGTTCTCCTACAATGAGCAGTTCTTC. It is translated as CASSRGGFSYNEQFF.

This clonotype was picked up a small number of times. The chain joins TRBV20-1 to TRBJ1-1; 7 bases align to TRBD1. Germline V lookup: CDR1 DFQATT, CDR2 SNEGSKA (reference sequence). V shed 0 bases and J 1 base; nucleotides not matched to a gene: 5. The length of the CDR3 is 15 residues. DNA for the CDR3: TGCAGTGCTAGAGATTGGGGACAGAAGAACACTGAAGCTTTCTTT. This codes for CSARDWGQKNTEAFF.

The rearrangement links TRBV14 to TRBJ2-1; 11 nucleotides line up with TRBD2. Per germline, CDR1 SGHDN and CDR2 FVKESK. Trimming at V came to 4 bases and at J to 11 bases, leaving 10 bases not matched to a gene. The CDR3 has 15 residues. The CDR3 reads CASSPGTSGSGKQFF. The CDR3 DNA is TGTGCCAGCAGCCCCGGGACTAGCGGTTCCGGGAAGCAGTTCTTC. Looking up the rest from reference TRBV14 and TRBJ2-1 gives the full variable domain: EAGVTQFPSHSVIEKGQTVTLRCDPISGHDNLYWYRRVMGKEIKFLLHFVKESKQDESGMPNNRFLAERTGGTYSTLKVQPAELEDSGVYFCASSPGTSGSGKQFFGPGTRLTVL.

The chain carries TRBV20-1 and TRBJ2-7, with D possibly being TRBD1 or TRBD2 (5 bases each). V was pared by 3 bases and J by 3 bases, with 18 bases between. This CDR3 contains 15 residues. The germline V gene has CDR1 DFQATT and CDR2 SNEGSKA (reference sequence). CDR3 protein: CSARYPGRLVYEQYF. CDR3 coding DNA: TGCAGTGCTAGGTACCCGGGACGACTGGTCTACGAGCAGTACTTC.

DNA for the CDR3: TGTGCCAGCAGTTTCCGGGACAGGGGGAGCAATCAGCCCCAGCATTTT. Protein: CASSFRDRGSNQPQHF. The chain has TRBV28 and TRBJ1-5, with TRBD1 matching 11 bases. V was clipped by 3 bases and J by 1 base; unmatched bases: 2. CDR1 and CDR2 from the germline V gene are MDHEN and SYDVKM. This CDR3 is built from 16 residues.

This clonotype appeared a few times. The chain recombines TRBV10-3 with TRBJ2-1; maybe TRBD2 (5 bases). Trimming took 8 bases from V and 0 from J, leaving 11 bases between them. CDR1 and CDR2 from the germline V gene are ENHRY and SYGVKD. The CDR3 runs to 14 residues. The CDR3, as DNA: TGTGCCATCCAGCCTAGCTTCTCCTACAATGAGCAGTTCTTC. Translated: CAIQPSFSYNEQFF.

The chain is built from TRBV20-1 and TRBJ1-2; D call uncertain. Trimming cost V 2 bases and J 2 bases, with 9 bases left between them. CDR1 is DFQATT, CDR2 SNEGSKA, per germline (reference sequence). CDR3 length: 13 residues. CDR3 residues: CSARRVSNYGYTF. In nucleotides, the CDR3 is TGCAGTGCTAGACGGGTCAGCAACTATGGCTACACCTTC.

This clonotype has a handful of counts. CDR3 loop: CASSLADRGHTEAFF. As DNA, the CDR3 is TGTGCCAGCAGCTTAGCGGACAGGGGGCACACTGAAGCTTTCTTT. The gene calls are TRBV7-8 and TRBJ1-1; TRBD1 agrees at 11 bases. The V gene end was trimmed by 0 bases and the J gene end by 3 bases; junction bases not matched to a gene: 0. There are 15 residues in the CDR3. From germline, CDR1 is SGHVS and CDR2 FQNEAQ.

This clonotype was counted only a few times. This chain links TRBV12-3 or TRBV12-4 with TRBJ1-1, with D possibly TRBD1 on 5 matching bases. V was pared by 1 base and J by 7 bases, with 16 bases between. The CDR3 is 15 amino acids. In DNA form, the CDR3 reads TGTGCCAGCAGTTTAGGCATCGGTGGGGGTGATGAAGCTTTCTTT. The encoded protein is CASSLGIGGGDEAFF.

This clonotype was found a few times. This sequence joins TRBV30 and TRBJ2-1; 11 nucleotides line up with TRBD2. CDR1 and CDR2 (germline): GTSNPN, SVGIG (reference sequence). V lost 4 bases and J lost 7; bases outside the gene matches: 9. The CDR3 loop spans 15 amino acids. In nucleotides, the CDR3 is TGTGCCTGGACCTTGCTAGCGGGAGGTTTGAATGAGCAGTTCTTC. As protein: CAWTLLAGGLNEQFF.

The rearrangement joins TRBV7-9 to TRBJ2-1; D might be TRBD2 (6 bases). The V end was cut by 2 bases, the J end by 5 bases, with 13 bases between. The CDR3 totals 15 residues. Germline values: CDR1 SEHNR, CDR2 FQNEAQ (reference sequence). CDR3 protein: CASSLYGSGNNEQFF. The CDR3 bases are TGTGCCAGCAGCTTATACGGGAGTGGCAACAATGAGCAGTTCTTC.

The chain combines TRBV28 with TRBJ2-5; TRBD1 aligns across 10 bases. V dropped 6 bases and J dropped 4; count of bases not matched to a gene: 17. The CDR3 has 18 residues. CDR1 and CDR2 from the germline V gene are MDHEN and SYDVKM. The CDR3 coding sequence is TGTGCCAGCAGCACATCGACAGGGGGCTATATACTTGTAGAGACCCAGTACTTC. Protein: CASSTSTGGYILVETQYF.

This clonotype was recorded many times. The J gene is TRBJ2-1, the V gene TRBV27, with 7 bases aligning to TRBD2. Trimming removed 8 bases from V and 0 bases from J; junction bases left unmatched: 4. Looked up from germline, CDR1 is MNHEY and CDR2 is SMNVEV (reference sequence). CDR3 length equals 14 residues. This CDR3 reads CASGRDGSYNEQFF. The CDR3, as DNA: TGTGCCAGCGGGAGGGACGGCTCCTACAATGAGCAGTTCTTC.

This clonotype was detected a few times. J is TRBJ2-7 and V is TRBV12-3 or TRBV12-4; D possibly corresponds to TRBD1 (6 bases). V was cut by 1 base and J by 1 base, with 11 bases left in between. This CDR3 has 15 residues. The CDR3 sequence: CASSLGTDRSYEQYF. The DNA for the CDR3 is TGTGCCAGCAGTTTAGGGACGGACAGATCCTACGAGCAGTACTTC.

A word on this clonotype: One junction end does not reproduce the germline sequence, and a read error may be involved. The chain employs TRBV7-2 and TRBJ2-4; 9 nucleotides agree with TRBD2. The CDR3 loop spans 15 amino acids. The germline V gene has CDR1 SGHTA and CDR2 FQGNSA. CDR3 sequence reads: CASSLGPGAAGGQNF. CDR3 bases: TGTGCCAGCAGCTTAGGGCCCGGGGCAGCGGGGGGCCAGAACTTC. Variable domain in full (rest from reference TRBV7-2 and TRBJ2-4): GAGVSQSPSNKVTEKGKDVELRCDPISGHTALYWYRQSLGQGLEFLIYFQGNSAPDKSGLPSDRFSAERTGGSVSTLTIQRTQQEDSAVYLCASSLGPGAAGGQNFGAGTRLSVL.

This clonotype was counted between two and nine times. The rearrangement links TRBV14 to TRBJ2-3; D is ambiguous. CDR3 length: 15 amino acids. V was shortened by 6 bases and J by 1 base, with 14 bases between the two germline ends. Germline values: CDR1 SGHDN, CDR2 FVKESK. CDR3 region: CASRRKLDGTDTQYF. The CDR3 DNA is TGTGCCAGCAGACGCAAGTTGGACGGCACAGATACGCAGTATTTT.

This clonotype was seen only a few times. CDR3 residues: CATSERQGAKTGELFF. The CDR3 region has the DNA TGTGCCACCAGTGAGCGACAGGGAGCAAAAACCGGGGAGCTGTTTTTT. The chain joins TRBV24-1 to TRBJ2-2; 7 positions match TRBD1. J was trimmed by 5 bases and V by 4 bases; bases with no gene match: 9. CDR1 and CDR2 from the germline V gene are KGHDR and SFDVKD. CDR3 length: 16 amino acids.

This clonotype showed up just a few times. The chain uses TRBV28 and TRBJ2-7, with 8 bases fitting TRBD2. CDR3 length: 18 amino acids. Germline CDR1 and CDR2: MDHEN and SYDVKM. V gave up 7 bases and J gave up 0 bases; unmatched junction bases: 17. CDR3 nucleotide sequence: TGTGCCAGCACCTACTGGGTAGCGGGAAAAATTACCTCCTACGAGCAGTACTTC. Amino acid sequence: CASTYWVAGKITSYEQYF. The full variable domain, in which reference TRBV28 and TRBJ2-7 provide the parts outside the CDR3, is DVKVTQSSRYLVKRTGEKVFLECVQDMDHENMFWYRQDPGLGLRLIYFSYDVKMKEKGDIPEGYSVSREKKERFSLILESASTNQTSMYLCASTYWVAGKITSYEQYFGPGTRLTVT.

This clonotype was seen only a few times. The genes are TRBV18 and TRBJ1-4; D may be TRBD1 (5 bases). The CDR3 runs to 16 residues. V dropped 1 base and J dropped 8 bases, with 17 bases sitting between them. CDR1 KGHSH and CDR2 LQKENI come from the germline V gene. CDR3 residues: CASSPQVTGTSEKLFF. The CDR3 region has the DNA TGTGCCAGCTCACCACAGGTTACCGGGACGTCGGAAAAACTGTTTTTT.

The sample holds a few counts of this clonotype. The J gene is TRBJ2-1, the V gene TRBV7-9; D uncertain. With 6 bases removed from V and 8 bases from J, the gap between germline ends came to 11 bases. The CDR3 runs 12 residues. Per germline, CDR1 SEHNR and CDR2 FQNEAQ (reference sequence). CDR3 protein: CASSSRSHEQFF. In DNA, the CDR3 is TGTGCCAGCAGTTCCAGGTCACATGAGCAGTTCTTC.

The sample holds a few counts of this clonotype. This rearrangement joins TRBV7-2 to TRBJ1-5, with TRBD1 matching over 10 bases. V trimming: 5 bases; J trimming: 7 bases; junction bases outside the gene matches: 5. The CDR3 loop spans 14 amino acids. CDR1 SGHTA and CDR2 FQGNSA come from the germline V gene. CDR3 residues: CASSIGGQGQPQHF. DNA of the CDR3: TGTGCCAGCAGCATAGGGGGACAGGGGCAGCCCCAGCATTTT.

The V call is TRBV29-1, the J call TRBJ2-5; 9 nucleotides agree with TRBD1. CDR1 is SQVTM, CDR2 ANQGSEA, per germline. This CDR3 region has 14 residues. V shed 2 bases, J shed 4 bases, and the junction held 5 bases outside the gene matches. This CDR3 reads CSVEQDRGRETQYF. CDR3 nucleotides: TGCAGCGTTGAACAGGACAGGGGTCGAGAGACCCAGTACTTC.